A selection of T cell receptor beta chains follows, all from one sample in a study of T-cell reconstitution after alpha-beta-depleted transplantation in children. TCRdb used MiXCR to reprocess the PCR reads, holding one entry per CDR3 protein. The sample lists approximately 93,000 distinct CDR3 sequences; more than 7% were seen once. The specimen was PBMCs from the stem cell graft donor, collected from the stem cell graft. The source of these receptors is a human donor who donated a stem cell graft to a child with congenital amegakaryocytic thrombocytopenia. The CDR3 runs from the conserved cysteine through the conserved F or W. A D gene is named only where the DNA matches it firmly. Each size is once, few or many counts, or a class when the clone is expanded.

many,TRBV12-3/TRBV12-4,TRBJ2-7,.,CASTWTGSYEQYF,TGTGCCAGCACCTGGACGGGGTCCTACGAGCAGTACTTC
many,TRBV12-3/TRBV12-4,TRBJ2-3,.,CASSLASWRPDTQYF,TGTGCCAGCAGTTTAGCGAGCTGGCGCCCAGATACGCAGTATTTT
many,TRBV7-2,TRBJ1-2,.,CASSLVYYGYTF,TGTGCCAGCAGCTTGGTCTACTATGGCTACACCTTC
many,TRBV5-1,TRBJ1-6,.,CASSLVIGDSPLHF,TGCGCCAGCAGCTTGGTTATCGGAGATTCACCCCTCCACTTT
many,TRBV2,TRBJ2-2,.,CASGRAGVTGELFF,TGTGCCAGCGGGAGGGCAGGGGTGACCGGGGAGCTGTTTTTT
many,TRBV4-2,TRBJ2-7,TRBD2,CASSSGTSGGSYEQYF,TGTGCCAGCAGTTCCGGGACTAGCGGGGGGTCCTACGAGCAGTACTTC
many,TRBV5-1,TRBJ2-2,TRBD1,CASSRGQGRPGELFF,TGCGCCAGCAGCAGGGGACAGGGTCGGCCCGGGGAGCTGTTTTTT
many,TRBV20-1,TRBJ2-7,TRBD1,CSASGSGTGTYEQYF,TGCAGTGCTAGCGGCTCAGGGACAGGTACCTACGAGCAGTACTTC
many,TRBV4-3,TRBJ1-1,.,CASSQDWEAVTEAFF,TGCGCCAGCAGCCAAGATTGGGAAGCGGTAACTGAAGCTTTCTTT
many,TRBV11-2,TRBJ2-1,.,CASSLSPLQVPYNEQFF,TGTGCCAGCAGCTTATCCCCCTTACAGGTACCCTACAATGAGCAGTTCTTC
many,TRBV29-1,TRBJ1-1,TRBD1,CSVEITGGRTEAFF,TGCAGCGTTGAGATCACAGGGGGCCGGACTGAAGCTTTCTTT
many,TRBV7-9,TRBJ2-4,.,CASSLAGNIQYF,TGTGCCAGCAGCTTAGCAGGAAACATTCAGTACTTC
many,TRBV7-9,TRBJ2-3,.,CASSLAGVTTDTQYF,TGTGCCAGCAGCTTAGCAGGGGTGACCACAGATACGCAGTATTTT